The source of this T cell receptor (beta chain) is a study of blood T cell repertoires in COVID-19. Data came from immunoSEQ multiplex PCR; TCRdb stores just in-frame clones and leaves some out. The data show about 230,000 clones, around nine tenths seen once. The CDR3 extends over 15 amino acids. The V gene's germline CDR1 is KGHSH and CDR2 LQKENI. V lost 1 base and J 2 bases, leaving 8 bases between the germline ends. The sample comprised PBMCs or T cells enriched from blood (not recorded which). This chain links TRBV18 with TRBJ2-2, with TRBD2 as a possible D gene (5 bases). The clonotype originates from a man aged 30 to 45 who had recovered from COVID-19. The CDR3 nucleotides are TGTGCCAGCTCACCACTCGGACTCAACACCGGGGAGCTGTTTTTT. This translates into CASSPLGLNTGELFF. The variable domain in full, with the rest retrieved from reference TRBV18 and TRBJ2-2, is NAGVMQNPRHLVRRRGQEARLRCSPMKGHSHVYWYRQLPEEGLKFMVYLQKENIIDESGMPKERFSAEFPKEGPSILRIQQVVRGDSAAYFCASSPLGLNTGELFFGEGSRLTVL.